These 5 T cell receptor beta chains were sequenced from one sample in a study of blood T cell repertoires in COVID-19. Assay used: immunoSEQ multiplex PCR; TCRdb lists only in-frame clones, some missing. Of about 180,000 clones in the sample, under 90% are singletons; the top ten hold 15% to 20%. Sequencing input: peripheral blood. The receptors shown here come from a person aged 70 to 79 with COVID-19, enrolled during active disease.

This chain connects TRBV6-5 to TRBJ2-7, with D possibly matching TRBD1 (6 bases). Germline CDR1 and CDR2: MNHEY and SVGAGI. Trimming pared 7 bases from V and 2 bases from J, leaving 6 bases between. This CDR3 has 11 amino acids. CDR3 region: CASTGAYEQYF. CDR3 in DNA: TGTGCCAGCACAGGGGCCTACGAGCAGTACTTC.

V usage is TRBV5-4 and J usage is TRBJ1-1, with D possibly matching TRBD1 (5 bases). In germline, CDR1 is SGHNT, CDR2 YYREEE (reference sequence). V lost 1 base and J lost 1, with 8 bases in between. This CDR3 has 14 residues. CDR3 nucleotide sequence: TGTGCCAGCAGCTTGAAGGGGCCGAACACTGAAGCTTTCTTT. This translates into CASSLKGPNTEAFF.

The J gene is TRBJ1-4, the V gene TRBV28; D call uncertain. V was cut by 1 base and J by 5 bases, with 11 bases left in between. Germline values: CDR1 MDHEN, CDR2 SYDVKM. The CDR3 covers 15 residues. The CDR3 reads CASSLLAGSNEKLFF. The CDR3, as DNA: TGTGCCAGCAGTTTATTGGCAGGTTCCAATGAAAAACTGTTTTTT. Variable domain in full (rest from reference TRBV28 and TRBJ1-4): DVKVTQSSRYLVKRTGEKVFLECVQDMDHENMFWYRQDPGLGLRLIYFSYDVKMKEKGDIPEGYSVSREKKERFSLILESASTNQTSMYLCASSLLAGSNEKLFFGSGTQLSVL.

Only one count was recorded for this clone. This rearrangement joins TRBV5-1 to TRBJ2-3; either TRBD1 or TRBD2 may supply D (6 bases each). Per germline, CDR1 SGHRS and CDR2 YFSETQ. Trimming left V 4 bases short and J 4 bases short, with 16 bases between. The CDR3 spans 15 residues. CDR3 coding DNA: TGCGCCAGCAGCCTGGGGGGTAGGGGGTCAGATACGCAGTATTTT. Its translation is CASSLGGRGSDTQYF.

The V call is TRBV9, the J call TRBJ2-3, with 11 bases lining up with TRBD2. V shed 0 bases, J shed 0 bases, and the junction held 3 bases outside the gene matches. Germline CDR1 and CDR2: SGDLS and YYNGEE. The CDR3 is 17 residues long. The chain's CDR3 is CASSVDSGRASTDTQYF. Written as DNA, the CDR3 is TGTGCCAGCAGCGTAGATAGCGGGAGGGCTAGCACAGATACGCAGTATTTT.